The T cell receptor (beta chain) under discussion was sequenced for a study of shared clonotypes between healthy human individuals. The table came from immunoSEQ multiplex PCR; TCRdb's copy has only in-frame clones and leaves some out. The sample has about 2.4 million clones, 85% to 95% seen once. Turning to this clone: Its antigen is not identified.

General study results and limits: Naive subsets typically showed greater estimated richness than memory subsets.

The study enrolled healthy HIV-negative adults without recent acute infections or vaccinations as donors. Researchers partitioned CD4+ cells into CD45RA+ naive and CD45RA-negative memory subsets. V was clipped by 7 bases and J by 0 bases; unmatched bases: 5. The CDR3 loop spans 14 amino acids. The germline CDR1 and CDR2 sequences are MGHDK and SYGVNS. The clonotype was recovered from a young man in good health. This chain links TRBV25-1 with TRBJ2-7, with 8 bases matching TRBD2. Sequenced material: naive CD4+ T cells sorted from blood. Subset of the sample: CD45RA+ positively selected. CDR3 region: CASNDGGGSYEQYF. CDR3 nucleotides: TGTGCCAGCAACGACGGGGGGGGCTCCTACGAGCAGTACTTC.